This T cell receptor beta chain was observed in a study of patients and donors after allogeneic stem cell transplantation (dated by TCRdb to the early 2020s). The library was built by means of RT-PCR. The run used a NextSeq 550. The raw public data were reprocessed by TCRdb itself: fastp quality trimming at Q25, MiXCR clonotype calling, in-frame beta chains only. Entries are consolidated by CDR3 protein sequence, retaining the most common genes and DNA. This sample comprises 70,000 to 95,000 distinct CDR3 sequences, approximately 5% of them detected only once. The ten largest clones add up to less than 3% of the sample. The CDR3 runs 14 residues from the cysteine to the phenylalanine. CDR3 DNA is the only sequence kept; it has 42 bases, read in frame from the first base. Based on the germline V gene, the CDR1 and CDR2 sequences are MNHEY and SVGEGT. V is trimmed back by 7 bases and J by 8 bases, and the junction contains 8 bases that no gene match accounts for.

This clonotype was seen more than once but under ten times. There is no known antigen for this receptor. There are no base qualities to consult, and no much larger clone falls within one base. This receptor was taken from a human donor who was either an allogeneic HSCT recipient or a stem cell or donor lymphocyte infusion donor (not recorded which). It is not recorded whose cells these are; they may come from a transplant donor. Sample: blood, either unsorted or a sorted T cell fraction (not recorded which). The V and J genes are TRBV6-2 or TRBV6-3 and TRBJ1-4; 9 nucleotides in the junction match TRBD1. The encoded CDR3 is CASTRQGVGEKLFF. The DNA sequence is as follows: TGTGCCAGCACCCGACAGGGGGTAGGCGAAAAACTGTTTTTT.